The 9 T cell receptor beta chains listed next were all sequenced from one sample in a study of beta chain features in type 1 diabetes. Reverse transcription of all isolated RNA meant that expressed TCRB transcripts were sequenced. Here immunoSEQ multiplex PCR was the method, and the copy in TCRdb shows in-frame clones only, minus some. Found here are about 13,000 clones, more than 40% of them singletons; the top ten hold around 0.97%. Sequenced: stem cell memory CD4+ T cells from blood. The receptors derive from a man aged 18 to 29 in good health.

The CDR3 sequence is CASSLFWTSGDEQYF. In DNA, the CDR3 is TGTGCCAGCAGCTTATTCTGGACTAGCGGCGACGAGCAGTACTTC. The genes are TRBV11-1 and TRBJ2-7; 10 bases align to TRBD2. The V gene's germline CDR1 is SGHAT and CDR2 FQDESV (reference sequence). This CDR3 is built from 15 residues. The V segment lost 2 bases and the J segment 5 bases; nucleotides outside the gene matches: 6. The full variable domain, rest sourced from reference TRBV11-1 and TRBJ2-7, is EAEVAQSPRYKITEKSQAVAFWCDPISGHATLYWYRQILGQGPELLVQFQDESVVDDSQLPKDRFSAERLKGVDSTLKIQPAELGDSAMYLCASSLFWTSGDEQYFGPGTRLTVT.

The V and J genes are TRBV7-2 and TRBJ2-2; 10 bases line up with TRBD1. Germline loops: CDR1 SGHTA, CDR2 FQGNSA. The CDR3 runs to 16 residues. V lost 5 bases to trimming and J lost 1 base; unmatched junction nucleotides: 4. This CDR3 reads CASSRRTGGNTGELFF. DNA for the CDR3: TGTGCCAGCAGCCGCCGGACAGGGGGGAACACCGGGGAGCTGTTTTTT.

This clone was detected once. The chain has TRBV4-1 and TRBJ2-7; TRBD1 aligns across 9 bases. The J segment lost 1 base and the V segment lost 3 bases, leaving 4 bases of the junction unmatched. CDR1 is MGHRA and CDR2 is YSYEKL in the germline V gene. The CDR3 spans 15 residues. The CDR3 coding sequence is TGCGCCAGCAGCCAGGCCGGGACAGGGTCCTACGAGCAGTACTTC. Its protein product is CASSQAGTGSYEQYF.

J is TRBJ1-2 and V is TRBV27, with D possibly TRBD1 on 5 matching bases. Germline values: CDR1 MNHEY, CDR2 SMNVEV (reference sequence). The ends were cut back, 4 bases at V and 6 bases at J, with 9 bases in the middle. The CDR3 has 12 amino acids. CDR3 nucleotide sequence: TGTGCCAGCAGTTCACAGGAGCATGGCTACACCTTC. Its translation is CASSSQEHGYTF.

This clone was counted between two and nine times. The chain employs TRBV14 and TRBJ2-1; TRBD2 matches at 11 bases. With V trimmed by 4 bases and J by 5 bases, 13 bases remained unmatched. Per the germline V gene, CDR1 is SGHDN and CDR2 is FVKESK. This CDR3 contains 18 residues. The CDR3 nucleotides are TGTGCCAGCAGCCCCAGACTTAGCGGGGGGGCCGGGAACAATGAGCAGTTCTTC. Its protein product is CASSPRLSGGAGNNEQFF.

V usage is TRBV7-6 and J usage is TRBJ1-4, with a possible D match to TRBD1 (5 bases). Germline assignment: CDR1 SGHVS and CDR2 FNYEAQ. This CDR3 region has 14 residues. Trimming removed 1 base from V and 8 bases from J, with 11 bases in between. The CDR3 nucleotides are TGTGCCAGCAGCTTAGGTGGGGGGAACGAAAAACTGTTTTTT. Amino acid sequence: CASSLGGGNEKLFF.

The chain recombines TRBV29-1 with TRBJ1-1; D not resolved. CDR1 and CDR2 (germline): SQVTM, ANQGSEA. Trimming took 7 bases from V and 8 from J, leaving 17 bases between them. The CDR3 sequence is 12 residues long. The CDR3 loop reads CSERDLSGEAFF. Written as DNA, the CDR3 is TGCAGCGAACGGGATTTATCGGGAGAAGCTTTCTTT.

This chain joins TRBV6-5 and TRBJ1-5, with D possibly being TRBD1 (5 bases). Trimming cost V 2 bases and J 4 bases, with 12 bases left between them. CDR1 MNHEY and CDR2 SVGAGI come from the germline V gene. This CDR3 is built from 15 residues. CDR3 sequence reads: CASSYGGARNQPQHF. The CDR3 DNA reads as TGTGCCAGCAGTTACGGAGGGGCGCGAAATCAGCCCCAGCATTTT.

The chain recombines TRBV28 with TRBJ1-6; maybe TRBD1 (6 bases). Germline lookup yields CDR1 MDHEN and CDR2 SYDVKM. CDR3 length: 13 amino acids. V lost 8 bases, J lost 4 bases, and 9 bases lay in between. The CDR3 loop is CASLQGYNSPLHF. Written as DNA, the CDR3 is TGTGCCAGCTTACAGGGATATAATTCACCCCTCCACTTT.